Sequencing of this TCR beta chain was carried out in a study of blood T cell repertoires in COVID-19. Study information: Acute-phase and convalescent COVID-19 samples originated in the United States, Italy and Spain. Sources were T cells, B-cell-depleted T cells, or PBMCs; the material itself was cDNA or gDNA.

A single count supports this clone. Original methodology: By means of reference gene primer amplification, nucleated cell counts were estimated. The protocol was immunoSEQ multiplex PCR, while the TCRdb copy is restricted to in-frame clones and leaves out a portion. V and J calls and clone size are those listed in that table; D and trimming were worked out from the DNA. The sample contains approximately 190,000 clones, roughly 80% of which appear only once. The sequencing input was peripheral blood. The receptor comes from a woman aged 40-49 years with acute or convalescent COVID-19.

The CDR3, as DNA: TGTGCCAGCAAGGACAGGGCACAGGCCTATAATTCACCCCTCCACTTT. Its translation is CASKDRAQAYNSPLHF. The chain is built from TRBV27 and TRBJ1-6, with TRBD1 matching over 8 bases. CDR1 and CDR2 from the germline V gene are MNHEY and SMNVEV (reference sequence). This CDR3 region has 16 residues. V trimming: 7 bases; J trimming: 2 bases; junction bases outside the gene matches: 7.